One and the same sample provided the 8 T cell receptor beta chains below, sequenced in a study of cytomegalovirus exposure and HLA in healthy donors. PCR used 60 Vbeta primers and 13 Jbeta primers. Some clones are missing from TCRdb's copy, which holds only in-frame ones; the method was immunoSEQ multiplex PCR. The sample contains 150,000 to 200,000 clones, about 85% of which appear only once. The sample consisted of PBMCs. The receptors here all came from a man between 18 and 29 years old in good health and CMV-seropositive.

This clone occurred a few times. The CDR3 nucleotides read TGTGCTAGTGGTTTGGAAGGGGACAGGGGTGAAGCTTTCTTT. Protein: CASGLEGDRGEAFF. The rearrangement joins TRBV12-5 to TRBJ1-1; 10 bases line up with TRBD1. The CDR3 spans 14 residues. V trimming: 1 base; J trimming: 7 bases; junction bases outside the gene matches: 3. CDR1 LGHNT and CDR2 FRNRAP come from the germline V gene. The whole variable domain, filled in from reference TRBV12-5 and TRBJ1-1, reads DARVTQTPRHKVTEMGQEVTMRCQPILGHNTVFWYRQTMMQGLELLAYFRNRAPLDDSGMPKDRFSAEMPDATLATLKIQPSEPRDSAVYFCASGLEGDRGEAFFGQGTRLTVV.

The rearrangement uses TRBV19 and TRBJ2-5, with a possible D match to TRBD1 (6 bases). Germline CDR1 reads LNHDA; CDR2 reads SQIVND (reference sequence). The CDR3 covers 16 residues. Trimming shortened V by 7 bases and J by 4 bases, and 22 bases separated the two germline ends. DNA for the CDR3: TGTGCCAGTAACGACAGGACCTCAACCCCTCCAGAGACCCAGTACTTC. Encoded protein: CASNDRTSTPPETQYF.

V usage is TRBV7-2 and J usage is TRBJ1-6; no clear D. CDR1 and CDR2 (germline): SGHTA, FQGNSA. V lost 2 bases, J lost 9 bases, and 11 bases lay in between. This CDR3 comprises 14 residues. In DNA, the CDR3 is TGTGCCAGCAGCTTAATGACAATCTCTTCACCCCTCCACTTT. Translated: CASSLMTISSPLHF.

The DNA for the CDR3 is TGTGCCAGTAGTACGTCATGGGGGGGATCCGGAAACACCATATATTTT. Translation: CASSTSWGGSGNTIYF. V is TRBV19 and J is TRBJ1-3; possibly TRBD1 for D (5 bases). Trimming took off 4 bases at V and 4 bases at J, with 17 bases between the two ends. This CDR3 comprises 16 residues. From germline, CDR1 is LNHDA and CDR2 SQIVND (reference sequence).

The CDR3 spells CASSATGGGEKLFF. The CDR3 DNA is TGTGCCAGCAGTGCGACAGGGGGCGGCGAAAAACTGTTTTTT. This chain uses TRBV9 with TRBJ1-4; the match to TRBD1 covers 10 bases. The germline CDR1 and CDR2 sequences are SGDLS and YYNGEE. This CDR3 has 14 residues. The trim removed 5 bases at V and 8 bases at J, leaving 6 bases unmatched.

The chain recombines TRBV2 with TRBJ2-2; no clear D gene. Between the trimmed V and J ends, which lost 8 bases and 3 bases, there was a span of 7 bases. This CDR3 contains 12 residues. Germline CDR1 and CDR2: SNHLY and FYNNEI. The CDR3 DNA reads as TGTGCCAGCTTCCGTGACACCGGGGAGCTGTTTTTT. It yields the protein CASFRDTGELFF.

The chain is built from TRBV5-1 and TRBJ1-2; 8 nucleotides align to TRBD1. The CDR3 has 15 residues. CDR1 and CDR2 (germline): SGHRS, YFSETQ. The V gene end was trimmed by 0 bases and the J gene end by 5 bases; junction bases not matched to a gene: 6. The CDR3 nucleotides are TGCGCCAGCAGCTTGGGGGCAGGGGGCCCTTATGGCTACACCTTC. This translates into CASSLGAGGPYGYTF.

This chain connects TRBV7-2 to TRBJ1-2; the match to TRBD1 covers 7 bases. Germline values: CDR1 SGHTA, CDR2 FQGNSA. CDR3 size: 14 residues. The V gene end was trimmed by 2 bases and the J gene end by 4 bases; junction bases not matched to a gene: 4. CDR3 sequence (DNA): TGTGCCAGCAGCTTACAAGGGACAGCCTATGGCTACACCTTC. Its protein is CASSLQGTAYGYTF.